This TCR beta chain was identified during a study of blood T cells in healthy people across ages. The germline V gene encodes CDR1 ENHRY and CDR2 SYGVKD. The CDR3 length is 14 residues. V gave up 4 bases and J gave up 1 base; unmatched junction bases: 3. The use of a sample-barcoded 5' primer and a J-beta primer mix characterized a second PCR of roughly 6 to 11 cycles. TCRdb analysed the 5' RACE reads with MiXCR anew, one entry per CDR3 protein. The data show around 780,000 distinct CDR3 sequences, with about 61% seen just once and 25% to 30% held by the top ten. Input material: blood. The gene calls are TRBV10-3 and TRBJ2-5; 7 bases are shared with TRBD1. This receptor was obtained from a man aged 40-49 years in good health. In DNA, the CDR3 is TGTGCCATCAGTGCAGGGGGAATCCAAGAGACCCAGTACTTC. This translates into CAISAGGIQETQYF.